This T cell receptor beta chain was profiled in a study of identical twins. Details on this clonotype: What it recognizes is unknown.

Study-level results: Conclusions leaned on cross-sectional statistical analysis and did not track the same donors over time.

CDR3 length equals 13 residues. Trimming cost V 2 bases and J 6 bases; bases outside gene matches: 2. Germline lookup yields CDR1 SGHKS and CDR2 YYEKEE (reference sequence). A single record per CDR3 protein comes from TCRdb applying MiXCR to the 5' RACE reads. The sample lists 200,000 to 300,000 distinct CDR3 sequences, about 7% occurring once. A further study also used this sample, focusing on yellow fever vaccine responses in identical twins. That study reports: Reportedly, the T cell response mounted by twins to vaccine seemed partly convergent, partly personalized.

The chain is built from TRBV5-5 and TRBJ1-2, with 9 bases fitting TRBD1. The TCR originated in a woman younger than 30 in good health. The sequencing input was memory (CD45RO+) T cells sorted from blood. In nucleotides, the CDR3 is TGTGCCAGCAGCTTCCGGACAGGGGATGGCTACACCTTC. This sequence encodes CASSFRTGDGYTF.